These 29 T cell receptor beta chains originate from one sample sequenced in a study of siplizumab effects on memory and regulatory T cells. Clones were read by immunoSEQ multiplex PCR, and TCRdb kept only the in-frame ones, dropping some. The sample lists more than 85,000 clones, over 80% occurring once. Material for sequencing was CD4+ T cells sorted from blood. The receptors were gathered from a human donor in good health.

The gene calls are TRBV7-8 and TRBJ2-6; TRBD2 matches 12 bases. The V segment lost 6 bases and the J segment 1 base; nucleotides outside the gene matches: 4. This CDR3 comprises 17 residues. The germline gives CDR1 SGHVS, CDR2 FQNEAQ. DNA of the CDR3: TGTGCCAGCAGAAAACTAGCGGGAGGATCTGGGGCCAACGTCCTGACTTTC. Translated, it gives CASRKLAGGSGANVLTF.

The chain combines TRBV7-8 with TRBJ2-1; TRBD2 might be the D (6 bases). Per germline, CDR1 SGHVS and CDR2 FQNEAQ. The V end lost 1 base, the J end lost 0 bases, and 10 bases lay between the germline ends. This CDR3 is 16 amino acids long. The CDR3 is CASSLVGGASYNEQFF. The CDR3 coding sequence is TGTGCCAGCAGCTTAGTTGGCGGGGCCTCCTACAATGAGCAGTTCTTC.

This chain uses TRBV7-6 with TRBJ1-1; no definite D call. V gave up 2 bases and J gave up 1 base, with 8 bases separating them. Germline CDR1 SGHVS, CDR2 FNYEAQ. This CDR3 is 14 amino acids long. CDR3 nucleotides: TGTGCCAGCAGCTTATACAGCCCGAACACTGAAGCTTTCTTT. It yields the protein CASSLYSPNTEAFF.

V gene TRBV11-3 combines with J gene TRBJ2-7, with 7 bases fitting TRBD2. Trimming removed 1 base from V and 0 bases from J; junction bases left unmatched: 6. Germline lookup yields CDR1 SGHNT and CDR2 YENEEA. CDR3 length: 16 residues. The CDR3 DNA sequence: TGTGCCAGCAGCTTAGGCGGGAGCCAGCCCTCCTACGAGCAGTACTTC. It is translated as CASSLGGSQPSYEQYF.

V usage is TRBV27 and J usage is TRBJ2-2, with D possibly being TRBD1 (6 bases). The V gene lost 5 bases and the J gene lost 4 bases, with 14 bases spanning the gap. Germline assignment: CDR1 MNHEY and CDR2 SMNVEV (reference sequence). The CDR3 sequence is 15 residues long. CDR3 nucleotides: TGTGCCAGCAGTCATTGGACAGTATTCACCGGGGAGCTGTTTTTT. Protein product: CASSHWTVFTGELFF.

The chain carries TRBV6-1 and TRBJ2-2; TRBD2 might be the D (5 bases). In germline, CDR1 is MNHNS, CDR2 SASEGT. Trimming removed 7 bases from V and 4 bases from J, with 16 bases in between. There are 15 residues in the CDR3. The CDR3 coding sequence is TGTGCCAGCACCGAACTAGTCGGTGCCACCGGGGAGCTGTTTTTT. It specifies CASTELVGATGELFF.

The chain uses TRBV4-2 and TRBJ2-7, with 7 nucleotides matching TRBD2. The CDR3 spans 17 residues. V was pared by 1 base and J by 5 bases, with 14 bases of the junction left unmatched. Germline values: CDR1 LGHNA, CDR2 YNFKEQ. The CDR3: CASSQVLVREKSDEQYF. The CDR3 DNA is TGTGCCAGCAGCCAAGTCCTAGTGCGGGAGAAATCCGACGAGCAGTACTTC.

The V and J genes are TRBV7-2 and TRBJ2-3, with 7 nucleotides matching TRBD2. The V gene's germline CDR1 is SGHTA and CDR2 FQGNSA. V lost 7 bases to trimming and J lost 2 bases; unmatched junction nucleotides: 9. This CDR3 is 15 amino acids long. CDR3 region: CASTLGGRTTDTQYF. The CDR3 bases are TGTGCCAGCACCCTGGGGGGGAGGACCACAGATACGCAGTATTTT.

This chain links TRBV6-5 with TRBJ1-2, with D unclear. Germline V gene data show CDR1 as MNHEY and CDR2 as SVGAGI. V lost 6 bases and J 0 bases, leaving 11 bases between the germline ends. CDR3 length: 14 amino acids. The CDR3 here is CASSSAGANYGYTF. The CDR3 DNA follows: TGTGCCAGCAGCTCCGCGGGAGCTAACTATGGCTACACCTTC.

The V and J genes are TRBV7-3 and TRBJ1-5; no clear D gene. Germline CDR1 and CDR2: SGHTA and FQGTGA. The ends were cut back, 5 bases at V and 5 bases at J, with 19 bases in the middle. The CDR3 consists of 16 residues. CDR3 amino acids: CASSRRRVGPHQPQHF. As DNA, the CDR3 is TGTGCCAGCAGCCGGCGGAGGGTAGGGCCCCATCAGCCCCAGCATTTT.

This CDR3 reads CASVLAGPYEQYF. The CDR3 DNA reads TGTGCCAGCGTACTAGCGGGGCCCTACGAGCAGTACTTC. The J gene is TRBJ2-7, the V gene TRBV27; 10 bases align to TRBD2. From germline, CDR1 is MNHEY and CDR2 SMNVEV (reference sequence). This CDR3 is 13 amino acids long. V lost 8 bases to trimming and J lost 2 bases; unmatched junction nucleotides: 3.

The CDR3, as DNA: TGTGCCAGCAGACAAGGGACCCCATTGAACACTGAAGCTTTCTTT. Protein sequence: CASRQGTPLNTEAFF. The rearrangement uses TRBV6-6 and TRBJ1-1; a weak D match, TRBD1 (5 bases). CDR1 MNHNY and CDR2 SVGAGI come from the germline V gene (reference sequence). CDR3 length: 15 amino acids. Trimming removed 6 bases from V and 0 bases from J, with 14 bases in between.

The chain is built from TRBV5-4 and TRBJ2-7; D gene unclear. The germline V and J ends were trimmed by 4 bases and 0 bases, with 11 bases remaining between them. The CDR3 has 14 amino acids. Germline CDR1 is SGHNT and CDR2 is YYREEE (reference sequence). The CDR3 sequence is CASSPSTNSYEQYF. The DNA of the CDR3 is TGTGCCAGCAGCCCCTCTACCAACTCCTACGAGCAGTACTTC. Complete variable domain (other parts from reference TRBV5-4 and TRBJ2-7): ETGVTQSPTHLIKTRGQQVTLRCSSQSGHNTVSWYQQALGQGPQFIFQYYREEENGRGNFPPRFSGLQFPNYSSELNVNALELDDSALYLCASSPSTNSYEQYFGPGTRLTVT.

This chain links TRBV5-1 with TRBJ2-3; 12 bases fit TRBD2. Trimming took 4 bases from V and 1 from J; bases not matched to a gene: 4. The CDR3 totals 16 residues. Germline V gives CDR1 SGHRS, CDR2 YFSETQ. Here the CDR3 reads CASSPGLAGRTDTQYF. The CDR3 DNA reads TGCGCCAGCAGCCCCGGACTAGCGGGACGCACAGATACGCAGTATTTT.

The chain joins TRBV7-6 to TRBJ2-5; 9 bases agree with TRBD2. The CDR3 contains 15 residues. Germline V gene data show CDR1 as SGHVS and CDR2 as FNYEAQ. V lost 3 bases and J lost 4; bases outside the gene matches: 6. For the CDR3, the DNA is TGTGCCAGCAGCTTCGCCGGACTAGCGAGAGAGACCCAGTACTTC. This encodes CASSFAGLARETQYF.

This clone was observed a few times. The V gene is TRBV5-1, the J gene TRBJ2-6; the D gene is possibly TRBD1 (5 bases). V shed 5 bases and J shed 0 bases, with 12 bases lying between them. Germline CDR1 and CDR2: SGHRS and YFSETQ. CDR3 length: 16 amino acids. This chain's CDR3 is CASRTESFSGANVLTF. DNA for the CDR3: TGCGCCAGCAGGACAGAGAGTTTCTCTGGGGCCAACGTCCTGACTTTC.

The chain links TRBV9 to TRBJ2-7; a weak D match, TRBD2 (6 bases). V was trimmed by 4 bases and J by 0 bases, leaving 11 bases between them. There are 14 residues in the CDR3. Germline V CDR1 and CDR2: SGDLS, YYNGEE. CDR3 amino acids: CASSPEGFSYEQYF. The CDR3 DNA is TGTGCCAGCAGCCCGGAGGGATTCTCCTACGAGCAGTACTTC. Using reference TRBV9 and TRBJ2-7 for the parts outside the CDR3, the full variable domain is DSGVTQTPKHLITATGQRVTLRCSPRSGDLSVYWYQQSLDQGLQFLIQYYNGEERAKGNILERFSAQQFPDLHSELNLSSLELGDSALYFCASSPEGFSYEQYFGPGTRLTVT.

The genes are TRBV7-8 and TRBJ2-5; TRBD1 is a possible D gene (6 bases). V was pared by 0 bases and J by 2 bases, with 13 bases between. Germline assignment: CDR1 SGHVS and CDR2 FQNEAQ. The CDR3 totals 16 residues. In nucleotides, the CDR3 is TGTGCCAGCAGCTTAGCTGGCAGGGGCGTGCAAGAGACCCAGTACTTC. This sequence encodes CASSLAGRGVQETQYF.

This chain links TRBV10-3 with TRBJ1-2, with 7 nucleotides matching TRBD1. Trimming removed 6 bases from V and 2 bases from J; junction bases left unmatched: 3. The germline CDR1 and CDR2 sequences are ENHRY and SYGVKD. This CDR3 is built from 13 residues. CDR3 sequence reads: CAISRGQNYGYTF. In DNA, the CDR3 is TGTGCCATCAGCAGGGGACAGAACTATGGCTACACCTTC.

V gene TRBV6-5 combines with J gene TRBJ2-5, with D hard to call. Trimming pared 6 bases from V and 2 bases from J, leaving 10 bases between. This CDR3 region has 13 residues. Germline assignment: CDR1 MNHEY and CDR2 SVGAGI. The CDR3 coding sequence is TGTGCCAGCAGCACACCCCCTCAAGAGACCCAGTACTTC. Translated: CASSTPPQETQYF.

The rearrangement links TRBV25-1 to TRBJ2-7; TRBD1 is a possible D gene (5 bases). CDR1 and CDR2 (germline): MGHDK, SYGVNS. The CDR3 is 15 amino acids. The V gene lost 3 bases and the J gene lost 2 bases, with 14 bases spanning the gap. CDR3: CASSDPTEATYEQYF. CDR3 sequence (DNA): TGTGCCAGCAGTGATCCGACAGAAGCTACCTACGAGCAGTACTTC.

J is TRBJ2-1 and V is TRBV7-8; D could derive from TRBD1 or TRBD2 (6 bases each). Germline loops: CDR1 SGHVS, CDR2 FQNEAQ. The CDR3 runs to 17 residues. With 1 base removed from V and 3 bases from J, the gap between germline ends came to 16 bases. The CDR3 sequence: CASSLVVRGTGYNEQFF. The CDR3, as DNA: TGTGCCAGCAGCTTAGTGGTGAGGGGGACTGGCTACAATGAGCAGTTCTTC.

This clone was seen a single time. V gene TRBV5-4 combines with J gene TRBJ1-4; D gene unclear. From germline, CDR1 is SGHNT and CDR2 YYREEE (reference sequence). V shed 4 bases and J shed 5 bases, with 9 bases lying between them. This CDR3 comprises 13 residues. CDR3 protein: CASSRTENEKLFF. The CDR3 nucleotides read TGTGCCAGCAGCAGGACGGAGAATGAAAAACTGTTTTTT.

The chain is built from TRBV30 and TRBJ2-5; the D is unclear. V lost 3 bases to trimming and J lost 4 bases, with 6 bases between them. Germline CDR1 GTSNPN, CDR2 SVGIG (reference sequence). This CDR3 comprises 11 residues. The CDR3 nucleotides are TGTGCCTGGAGCAGCAGAGAGACCCAGTACTTC. Protein product: CAWSSRETQYF.

CDR3 DNA: TGTGCCAGCAGCTTAGTTACGGGCCCATCCGGGGAGCTGTTTTTT. Its protein product is CASSLVTGPSGELFF. The chain uses TRBV7-2 and TRBJ2-2; unclear D gene. With 1 base removed from V and 6 bases from J, the gap between germline ends came to 12 bases. The germline gives CDR1 SGHTA, CDR2 FQGNSA. The CDR3 spans 15 residues. Full variable domain (remainder filled in from reference TRBV7-2 and TRBJ2-2): GAGVSQSPSNKVTEKGKDVELRCDPISGHTALYWYRQSLGQGLEFLIYFQGNSAPDKSGLPSDRFSAERTGGSVSTLTIQRTQQEDSAVYLCASSLVTGPSGELFFGEGSRLTVL.

Concerning this clone: A read error may account for a junction end that differs from germline. This chain links TRBV7-9 with TRBJ2-5, with TRBD2 matching 12 bases. The germline CDR1 and CDR2 sequences are SEHNR and FQNEAQ (reference sequence). This CDR3 contains 16 residues. The CDR3 protein is CAGSILAGGQQETQYF. Written as DNA, the CDR3 is TGTGCCGGCAGCATTCTAGCGGGAGGGCAACAAGAGACCCAGTACTTC.

V and J are TRBV5-4 and TRBJ2-5, with 9 positions matching TRBD2. This CDR3 has 15 amino acids. Per germline, CDR1 SGHNT and CDR2 YYREEE (reference sequence). V shed 3 bases, J shed 5 bases, and the junction held 8 bases outside the gene matches. The CDR3 region is CASSSPLAGLETQYF. The CDR3 DNA sequence: TGTGCCAGCAGCTCGCCACTAGCGGGTTTGGAGACCCAGTACTTC.

The CDR3 here is CASSLDGNSGNTIYF. As DNA, the CDR3 is TGTGCCAGCAGCTTAGACGGAAACTCTGGAAACACCATATATTTT. The chain carries TRBV11-3 and TRBJ1-3; D unresolved. Trimming stripped 0 bases from V and 0 bases from J, with 6 bases between. Germline lookup yields CDR1 SGHNT and CDR2 YENEEA. This CDR3 has 15 residues.

The V call is TRBV28, the J call TRBJ2-1; D not resolved. V lost 4 bases to trimming and J lost 10 bases, with 8 bases between them. Germline V gene lookup returns CDR1 MDHEN and CDR2 SYDVKM. The length of the CDR3 is 11 residues. The CDR3 region is CASSSFREQFF. For the CDR3, the DNA is TGTGCCAGCAGTTCCTTCAGGGAGCAGTTCTTC.